This T cell receptor (beta chain) was recovered during a study of shared clonotypes between healthy human individuals. Study in general: The plates for each donor numbered three CD4 naive, three CD4 memory, two CD8 naive and one CD8 memory.

The germline CDR1 and CDR2 sequences are SGHRS and YFSETQ. Trimming took 3 bases from V and 10 from J; bases not matched to a gene: 11. CDR3 length: 15 residues. TCRdb keeps only in-frame clones here, not all; method: immunoSEQ multiplex PCR. The sample gives 2,500,000 or so clones, 80% to 95% of which show up once; around 0.4% is in the top ten. The sample comprised naive CD4+ T cells from PBMCs. The subset denotes: CD45RA+ positively selected. The J gene is TRBJ2-1, the V gene TRBV5-1; 9 nucleotides align to TRBD2. The clonotype was recovered from a man aged 18 to 30 in good health. Some clones in this sample may be carry-over from other donors' samples. CDR3 sequence: CASSSLTSGQDEQFF. CDR3 nucleotides: TGCGCCAGCAGCTCCCTGACTAGCGGCCAAGACGAGCAGTTCTTC.